These 27 T cell receptor beta chains originate from one sample sequenced in a study of cytomegalovirus exposure and HLA in healthy donors. The PCR made use of 60 Vbeta and 13 Jbeta primers. Clones were read by immunoSEQ multiplex PCR, and TCRdb kept only the in-frame ones, dropping some. Of roughly 200,000 clones listed, over 70% are singletons. The sample consisted of PBMCs. These receptors were obtained from a woman aged 55 to 70 in good health and CMV-seropositive.

This clone appeared a single time. This chain connects TRBV5-1 to TRBJ1-2; possible D gene TRBD1, 6 bases. The CDR3 consists of 15 residues. Trimming took off 6 bases at V and 0 bases at J, with 15 bases between the two ends. The V gene's germline CDR1 is SGHRS and CDR2 YFSETQ. The CDR3 DNA follows: TGCGCCAGCACCCTTAATACAGGGTCTAACTATGGCTACACCTTC. It is translated as CASTLNTGSNYGYTF. Full variable domain (outside the CDR3, taken from reference TRBV5-1 and TRBJ1-2): KAGVTQTPRYLIKTRGQQVTLSCSPISGHRSVSWYQQTPGQGLQFLFEYFSETQRNKGNFPGRFSGRQFSNSRSEMNVSTLELGDSALYLCASTLNTGSNYGYTFGSGTRLTVV.

This chain uses TRBV5-1 with TRBJ2-1; D perhaps matches TRBD2 (5 bases). CDR1 SGHRS and CDR2 YFSETQ come from the germline V gene. The CDR3 has 15 amino acids. V shed 0 bases and J shed 9 bases, with 16 bases lying between them. CDR3 in DNA: TGCGCCAGCAGCTTGGTTGCGGGTTCTGCCGGTGAGCAGTTCTTC. This translates into CASSLVAGSAGEQFF.

This chain joins TRBV19 and TRBJ2-7, with 13 bases aligning to TRBD2. The germline gives CDR1 LNHDA, CDR2 SQIVND (reference sequence). The ends lost 7 bases at V and 2 bases at J; junction bases unmatched: 11. The CDR3 length is 17 residues. The CDR3: CASIPSGTSGITYEQYF. For the CDR3, the DNA is TGTGCCAGTATCCCGTCCGGGACTAGCGGGATTACCTACGAGCAGTACTTC.

This chain uses TRBV5-5 with TRBJ2-6, with 10 bases identical to TRBD1. Per the germline V gene, CDR1 is SGHKS and CDR2 is YYEKEE (reference sequence). The CDR3 runs to 18 residues. V was pared by 2 bases and J by 4 bases, with 9 bases of the junction left unmatched. The CDR3 sequence: CASSFRRTGGYGANVLTF. CDR3 bases: TGTGCCAGCAGCTTTCGAAGGACAGGGGGGTACGGGGCCAACGTCCTGACTTTC.

The rearrangement uses TRBV5-1 and TRBJ2-2, with D maybe TRBD2 (6 bases). CDR1 SGHRS and CDR2 YFSETQ come from the germline V gene. V lost 4 bases, J lost 1 base, and 11 bases lay in between. CDR3 length equals 15 residues. CDR3 DNA sequence: TGCGCCAGCAGCCGCCACGGGGGGAACACCGGGGAGCTGTTTTTT. Its protein is CASSRHGGNTGELFF. The complete variable domain, with remaining parts taken from reference TRBV5-1 and TRBJ2-2, reads KAGVTQTPRYLIKTRGQQVTLSCSPISGHRSVSWYQQTPGQGLQFLFEYFSETQRNKGNFPGRFSGRQFSNSRSEMNVSTLELGDSALYLCASSRHGGNTGELFFGEGSRLTVL.

The rearrangement links TRBV27 to TRBJ1-2, with D perhaps matching TRBD1 (6 bases). V was trimmed by 3 bases and J by 8 bases, leaving 16 bases between them. Germline lookup yields CDR1 MNHEY and CDR2 SMNVEV (reference sequence). The CDR3 extends over 14 amino acids. The CDR3 DNA reads as TGTGCCAGCAGTTTGAGGGGGTCGAACCCCGGCTACACCTTC. It specifies CASSLRGSNPGYTF.

The chain links TRBV6-1 to TRBJ2-5; unclear D gene. The CDR3 is 13 residues long. Germline CDR1 and CDR2: MNHNS and SASEGT. V was pared by 6 bases and J by 1 base, with 9 bases between. CDR3 protein: CASRPIGQETQYF. CDR3 bases: TGTGCCAGCAGGCCTATCGGCCAAGAGACCCAGTACTTC.

The chain recombines TRBV5-1 with TRBJ2-7, with TRBD1 matching 7 bases. This CDR3 spans 14 amino acids. The germline gives CDR1 SGHRS, CDR2 YFSETQ. V gave up 3 bases and J gave up 7 bases; unmatched junction bases: 10. The DNA of the CDR3 is TGCGCCAGCAGCTGGGGGACAGCAGTAGGGGAGCAGTACTTC. This codes for CASSWGTAVGEQYF.

J is TRBJ2-4 and V is TRBV5-1, with D tentatively TRBD2 (6 bases). The CDR3 totals 13 residues. CDR1 is SGHRS and CDR2 is YFSETQ in the germline V gene. V gave up 4 bases and J gave up 7 bases, with 12 bases separating them. CDR3 DNA sequence: TGCGCCAGCAGCGAGGAGGGGAGGAACATTCAGTACTTC. It is translated as CASSEEGRNIQYF.

This sequence joins TRBV5-1 and TRBJ1-4, with 9 bases aligning to TRBD1. This CDR3 has 14 residues. Trimming at V came to 4 bases and at J to 5 bases, leaving 3 bases not matched to a gene. Germline CDR1 reads SGHRS; CDR2 reads YFSETQ. The CDR3 DNA reads TGCGCCAGCAGCACAGGGGGCTGGAATGAAAAACTGTTTTTT. Protein sequence: CASSTGGWNEKLFF. The full variable domain, completed using reference TRBV5-1 and TRBJ1-4, is KAGVTQTPRYLIKTRGQQVTLSCSPISGHRSVSWYQQTPGQGLQFLFEYFSETQRNKGNFPGRFSGRQFSNSRSEMNVSTLELGDSALYLCASSTGGWNEKLFFGSGTQLSVL.

V is TRBV5-4 and J is TRBJ2-7; maybe TRBD1 (6 bases). Trimming shortened V by 1 base and J by 4 bases, and 6 bases separated the two germline ends. The CDR3 loop spans 12 amino acids. Germline values: CDR1 SGHNT, CDR2 YYREEE (reference sequence). The CDR3 sequence: CASSLRGYEQYF. CDR3 nucleotides: TGTGCCAGCAGCTTGAGGGGGTACGAGCAGTACTTC.

This chain links TRBV7-2 with TRBJ2-7; 8 bases map to TRBD1. The V and J ends lost 5 bases and 0 bases, in that order; junction bases with no gene match: 3. The germline gives CDR1 SGHTA, CDR2 FQGNSA. The CDR3 consists of 14 residues. The CDR3 coding sequence is TGTGCCAGCAGCAGGGGACAGGCCTCCTACGAGCAGTACTTC. It is translated as CASSRGQASYEQYF.

The genes are TRBV5-1 and TRBJ1-1, with TRBD1 matching 10 bases. V dropped 5 bases and J dropped 3; count of bases not matched to a gene: 4. The CDR3 is made up of 14 amino acids. Germline CDR1 reads SGHRS; CDR2 reads YFSETQ. The CDR3 spells CASRLTGGYTEAFF. DNA for the CDR3: TGCGCCAGCAGATTGACAGGGGGCTACACTGAAGCTTTCTTT.

This chain links TRBV5-1 with TRBJ2-2, with a tentative D call TRBD1 (7 bases). The CDR3 covers 15 residues. CDR1 SGHRS and CDR2 YFSETQ come from the germline V gene. V shed 2 bases and J shed 5 bases, with 13 bases lying between them. The CDR3 DNA reads TGCGCCAGCAGCTTTTCAGGGGGGAGAACCGGGGAGCTGTTTTTT. Translating gives CASSFSGGRTGELFF.

This clone was found a few times. Relative to the germline gene, one junction end is altered; a read error may explain this. DNA of the CDR3: TGTTCCAGCACACGAGCTAGCGGACCCCAAGAGACCCAGTACTTC. It is translated as CSSTRASGPQETQYF. The V call is TRBV7-9, the J call TRBJ2-5; 7 bases fit TRBD2. The CDR3 contains 15 residues. Per the germline V gene, CDR1 is SEHNR and CDR2 is FQNEAQ (reference sequence).

The V gene is TRBV28, the J gene TRBJ2-7, with TRBD1 matching over 12 bases. This CDR3 contains 14 residues. J was trimmed by 6 bases and V by 8 bases; bases with no gene match: 8. Germline lookup yields CDR1 MDHEN and CDR2 SYDVKM. The CDR3 spells CASRPGTGGLEQYF. CDR3 nucleotide sequence: TGTGCCAGCCGCCCCGGGACAGGGGGCCTCGAGCAGTACTTC. The full variable domain, in which reference TRBV28 and TRBJ2-7 provide the parts outside the CDR3, is DVKVTQSSRYLVKRTGEKVFLECVQDMDHENMFWYRQDPGLGLRLIYFSYDVKMKEKGDIPEGYSVSREKKERFSLILESASTNQTSMYLCASRPGTGGLEQYFGPGTRLTVT.

This clone was seen only a few times. This chain joins TRBV6-5 and TRBJ1-1; tentatively, D is TRBD1 (6 bases). CDR3 size: 14 residues. Germline CDR1 reads MNHEY; CDR2 reads SVGAGI. V lost 3 bases to trimming and J lost 2 bases, with 10 bases between them. The CDR3 DNA is TGTGCCAGCAGTTATCCAGGGGTTAACACTGAAGCTTTCTTT. This gives the protein CASSYPGVNTEAFF.

This CDR3 is CASSQGGLAANTGELFF. CDR3 nucleotides: TGCGCCAGCAGCCAAGGAGGACTAGCGGCGAACACCGGGGAGCTGTTTTTT. The rearrangement joins TRBV4-3 to TRBJ2-2; 10 nucleotides align to TRBD2. CDR3 length equals 17 residues. CDR1 and CDR2 from the germline V gene are LGHNA and YSLEER. Trimming took 1 base from V and 0 from J; bases not matched to a gene: 2.

This clone was seen a few times. The chain combines TRBV12-5 with TRBJ1-1; D not resolved. Between the trimmed V and J ends, which lost 6 bases and 1 base, there was a span of 6 bases. The CDR3 length is 12 residues. Per the germline V gene, CDR1 is LGHNT and CDR2 is FRNRAP. CDR3 region: CASGMWNTEAFF. The CDR3 bases are TGTGCTAGTGGCATGTGGAACACTGAAGCTTTCTTT.

The chain joins TRBV28 to TRBJ2-5, with 8 bases matching TRBD1. The DNA end is more similar to TRBJ2-7, so the J call may be wrong. The CDR3 totals 14 residues. Germline values: CDR1 MDHEN, CDR2 SYDVKM. In DNA form, the CDR3 reads TGTGCCAGCAGTTCCGGACAGGGTGATGACGAGCAGTACTTC. Its protein product is CASSSGQGDDEQYF.

This clone was observed a handful of times. V and J are TRBV4-2 and TRBJ1-1, with 8 bases fitting TRBD1. Germline values: CDR1 LGHNA, CDR2 YNFKEQ. This CDR3 comprises 13 residues. Unmatched junction bases numbered 3, after V lost 4 bases and J lost 5 bases. CDR3 amino acids: CASSPTGGTEAFF. CDR3 coding DNA: TGTGCCAGCAGCCCCACAGGGGGGACTGAAGCTTTCTTT.

Only a few counts were recorded for this clone. This chain joins TRBV9 and TRBJ1-1, with D possibly matching TRBD1 (5 bases). Germline CDR1 SGDLS, CDR2 YYNGEE. The V end lost 4 bases, the J end lost 1 base, and 14 bases lay between the germline ends. CDR3 size: 15 residues. The CDR3 bases are TGTGCCAGCAGCTTCTCAGGGATTTCGAACACTGAAGCTTTCTTT. Translated, it gives CASSFSGISNTEAFF. Combining the CDR3 with reference TRBV9 and TRBJ1-1 gives the whole variable domain DSGVTQTPKHLITATGQRVTLRCSPRSGDLSVYWYQQSLDQGLQFLIQYYNGEERAKGNILERFSAQQFPDLHSELNLSSLELGDSALYFCASSFSGISNTEAFFGQGTRLTVV.

V usage is TRBV30 and J usage is TRBJ2-1; 14 bases are a match to TRBD2. J was trimmed by 12 bases and V by 0 bases; bases with no gene match: 16. In germline, CDR1 is GTSNPN, CDR2 SVGIG (reference sequence). This CDR3 spans 18 amino acids. The CDR3 nucleotides are TGTGCCTGGAGTGTGTTCGGCAGGGGGACTAGCGGGAGACCCGGGCAGTTCTTC. Translated, it gives CAWSVFGRGTSGRPGQFF.

There are a few counts of this clone. This chain joins TRBV6-6 and TRBJ2-4; 7 bases map to TRBD1. Germline CDR1 reads MNHNY; CDR2 reads SVGAGI (reference sequence). This CDR3 contains 14 residues. V gave up 3 bases and J gave up 3 bases; unmatched junction bases: 2. The CDR3 region is CASSYRDSKNIQYF. The CDR3 nucleotides read TGTGCCAGCAGTTATAGGGACAGCAAAAACATTCAGTACTTC.

The V and J genes are TRBV5-6 and TRBJ1-1; 8 nucleotides agree with TRBD1. J gave up 4 bases and V 2 bases, and 4 bases lay outside the gene matches. Germline V gene lookup returns CDR1 SGHDT and CDR2 YYEEEE. The CDR3 extends over 14 amino acids. CDR3 residues: CASSFGQGTTEAFF. The CDR3 coding sequence is TGTGCCAGCAGCTTCGGACAGGGAACCACTGAAGCTTTCTTT.

This clone was detected once. Written as DNA, the CDR3 is TGTGCCTGGAGTGTTTCGGTCGCCGGCGAGCAGTACTTC. Encoded protein: CAWSVSVAGEQYF. The chain is built from TRBV30 and TRBJ2-7; D call uncertain. Trimming stripped 0 bases from V and 6 bases from J, with 12 bases between. CDR1 is GTSNPN, CDR2 SVGIG, per germline (reference sequence). The CDR3 sequence is 13 residues long.

This sequence joins TRBV28 and TRBJ2-7, with D hard to call. The germline V gene has CDR1 MDHEN and CDR2 SYDVKM. The CDR3 runs 13 residues. V lost 2 bases and J lost 3, with 8 bases in between. The CDR3 sequence: CASSLLVSYEQYF. The CDR3 bases are TGTGCCAGCAGTTTACTGGTCAGCTACGAGCAGTACTTC.